This TCR beta chain was retrieved from a study of technical replicates of blood from a few donors. Libraries were prepared by immunoSEQ multiplex PCR; TCRdb keeps only in-frame clonotypes and omits some of them. The sample carries roughly 80,000 clones, 90% to 98% recorded once. This CDR3 is built from 13 residues. The V end lost 2 bases, the J end lost 5 bases, and 9 bases lay between the germline ends. Germline V gives CDR1 MNHEY, CDR2 SVGAGI. The receptor was derived from a human donor in good health. Sample: T cells isolated from PBMCs. The V and J genes are TRBV6-5 and TRBJ1-1; D is ambiguous. The CDR3 coding sequence is TGTGCCAGCAGTTACCAAGAGGGTACTGAAGCTTTCTTT. Translating gives CASSYQEGTEAFF.